Reported below is one T cell receptor (beta chain). TCRdb keeps only in-frame clones here, not all; method: immunoSEQ multiplex PCR. Of tens of thousands of clones in the sample, around 90% were seen once. These data come from a study of T cell changes during pregnancy in multiple sclerosis. The receptor's source is a female donor with multiple sclerosis, enrolled in a pregnancy study. Here the sequenced sample was CD4+ T cells from peripheral blood mononuclear cells, taken before pregnancy.

Here the CDR3 reads CASSEWARTDTQYF. DNA of the CDR3: TGTGCCAGCAGTGAATGGGCCCGCACAGATACGCAGTATTTT. This chain uses TRBV25-1 with TRBJ2-3; D remains unclear. With 1 base removed from V and 1 base from J, the gap between germline ends came to 6 bases. Germline assignment: CDR1 MGHDK and CDR2 SYGVNS. The CDR3 length is 14 residues. The whole variable domain, remainder taken from reference TRBV25-1 and TRBJ2-3, is EADIYQTPRYLVIGTGKKITLECSQTMGHDKMYWYQQDPGMELHLIHYSYGVNSTEKGDLSSESTVSRIRTEHFPLTLESARPSHTSQYLCASSEWARTDTQYFGPGTRLTVL.